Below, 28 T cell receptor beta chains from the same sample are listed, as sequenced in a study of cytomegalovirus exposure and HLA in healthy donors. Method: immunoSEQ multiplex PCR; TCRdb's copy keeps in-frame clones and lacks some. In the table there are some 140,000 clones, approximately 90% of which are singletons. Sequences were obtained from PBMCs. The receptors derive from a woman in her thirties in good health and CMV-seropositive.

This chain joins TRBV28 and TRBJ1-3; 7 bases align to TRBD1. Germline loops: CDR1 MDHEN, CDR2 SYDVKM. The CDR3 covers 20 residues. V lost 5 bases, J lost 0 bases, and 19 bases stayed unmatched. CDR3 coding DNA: TGTGCCAGCAGTGAATTATCCCGAGATGCAGGGGGATACTCTGGAAACACCATATATTTT. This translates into CASSELSRDAGGYSGNTIYF. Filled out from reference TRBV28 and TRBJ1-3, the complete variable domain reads DVKVTQSSRYLVKRTGEKVFLECVQDMDHENMFWYRQDPGLGLRLIYFSYDVKMKEKGDIPEGYSVSREKKERFSLILESASTNQTSMYLCASSELSRDAGGYSGNTIYFGEGSWLTVV.

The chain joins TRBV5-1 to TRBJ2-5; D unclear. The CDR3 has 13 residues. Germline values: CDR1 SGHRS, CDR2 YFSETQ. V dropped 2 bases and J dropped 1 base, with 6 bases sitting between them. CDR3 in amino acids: CASSFGGQETQYF. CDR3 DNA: TGCGCCAGCAGCTTTGGCGGCCAAGAGACCCAGTACTTC. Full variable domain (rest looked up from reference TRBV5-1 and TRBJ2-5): KAGVTQTPRYLIKTRGQQVTLSCSPISGHRSVSWYQQTPGQGLQFLFEYFSETQRNKGNFPGRFSGRQFSNSRSEMNVSTLELGDSALYLCASSFGGQETQYFGPGTRLLVL.

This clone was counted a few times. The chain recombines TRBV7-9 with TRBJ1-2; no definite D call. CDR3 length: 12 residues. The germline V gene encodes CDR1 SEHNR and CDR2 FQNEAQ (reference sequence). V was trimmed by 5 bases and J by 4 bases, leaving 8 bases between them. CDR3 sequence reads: CASSGSGYGYTF. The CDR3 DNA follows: TGTGCCAGCAGCGGTTCGGGCTATGGCTACACCTTC. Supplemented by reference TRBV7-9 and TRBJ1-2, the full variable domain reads DTGVSQNPRHKITKRGQNVTFRCDPISEHNRLYWYRQTLGQGPEFLTYFQNEAQLEKSRLLSDRFSAERPKGSFSTLEIQRTEQGDSAMYLCASSGSGYGYTFGSGTRLTVV.

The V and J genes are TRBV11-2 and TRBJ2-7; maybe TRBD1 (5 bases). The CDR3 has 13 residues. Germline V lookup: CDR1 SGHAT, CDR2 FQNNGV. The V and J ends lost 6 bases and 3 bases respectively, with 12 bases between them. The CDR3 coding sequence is TGTGCCAGCAGGGAAGGGGTAATCTACGAGCAGTACTTC. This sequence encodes CASREGVIYEQYF.

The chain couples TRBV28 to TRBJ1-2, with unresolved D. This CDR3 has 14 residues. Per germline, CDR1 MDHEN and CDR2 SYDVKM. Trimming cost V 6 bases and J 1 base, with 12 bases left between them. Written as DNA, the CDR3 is TGTGCCAGCAGCCCACCCGGGAGTAACTATGGCTACACCTTC. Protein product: CASSPPGSNYGYTF.

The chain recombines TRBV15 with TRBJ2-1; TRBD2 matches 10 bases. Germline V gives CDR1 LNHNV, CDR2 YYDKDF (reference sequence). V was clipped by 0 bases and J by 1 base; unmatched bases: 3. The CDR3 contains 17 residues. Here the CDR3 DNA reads TGTGCCACCAGCAGAGAGAGTAGCGGGAGGTCCTACAATGAGCAGTTCTTC. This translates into CATSRESSGRSYNEQFF.

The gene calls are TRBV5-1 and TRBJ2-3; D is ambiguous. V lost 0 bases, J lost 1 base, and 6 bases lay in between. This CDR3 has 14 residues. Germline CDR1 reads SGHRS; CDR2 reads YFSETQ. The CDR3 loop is CASSLVLGTDTQYF. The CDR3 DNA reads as TGCGCCAGCAGCTTGGTTCTTGGCACAGATACGCAGTATTTT.

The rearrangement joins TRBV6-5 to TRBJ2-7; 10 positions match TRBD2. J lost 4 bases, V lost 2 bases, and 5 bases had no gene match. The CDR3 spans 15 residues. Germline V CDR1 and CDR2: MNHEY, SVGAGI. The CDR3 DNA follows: TGTGCCAGCAGTTACCGCACACTAGCGGGGTACGAGCAGTACTTC. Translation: CASSYRTLAGYEQYF.

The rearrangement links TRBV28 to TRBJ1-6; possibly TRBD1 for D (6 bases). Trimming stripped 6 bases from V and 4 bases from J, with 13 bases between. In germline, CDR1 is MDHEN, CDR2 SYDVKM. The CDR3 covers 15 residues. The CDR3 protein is CASRVSGQYNSPLHF. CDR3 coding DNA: TGTGCCAGCAGAGTTTCGGGACAATATAATTCACCCCTCCACTTT.

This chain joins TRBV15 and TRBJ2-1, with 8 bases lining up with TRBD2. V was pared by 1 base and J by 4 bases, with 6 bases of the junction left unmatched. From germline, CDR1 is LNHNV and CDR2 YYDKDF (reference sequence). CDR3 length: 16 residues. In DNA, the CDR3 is TGTGCCACCAGCAGAGTCGAAACTAGCGGATACAATGAGCAGTTCTTC. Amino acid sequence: CATSRVETSGYNEQFF.

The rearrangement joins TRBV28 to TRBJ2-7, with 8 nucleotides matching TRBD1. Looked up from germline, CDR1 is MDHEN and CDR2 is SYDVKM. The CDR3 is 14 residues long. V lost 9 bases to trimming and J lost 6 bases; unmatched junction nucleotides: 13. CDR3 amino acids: CASLRAGGRFEQYF. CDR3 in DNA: TGTGCCAGTCTGCGAGCAGGGGGCCGGTTCGAGCAGTACTTC.

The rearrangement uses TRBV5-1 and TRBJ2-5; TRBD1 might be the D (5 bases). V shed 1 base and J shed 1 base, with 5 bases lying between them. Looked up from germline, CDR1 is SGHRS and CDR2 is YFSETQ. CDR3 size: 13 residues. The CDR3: CASSLRGQETQYF. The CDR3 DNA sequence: TGCGCCAGCAGCTTGAGGGGCCAAGAGACCCAGTACTTC. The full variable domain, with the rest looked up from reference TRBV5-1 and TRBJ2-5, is KAGVTQTPRYLIKTRGQQVTLSCSPISGHRSVSWYQQTPGQGLQFLFEYFSETQRNKGNFPGRFSGRQFSNSRSEMNVSTLELGDSALYLCASSLRGQETQYFGPGTRLLVL.

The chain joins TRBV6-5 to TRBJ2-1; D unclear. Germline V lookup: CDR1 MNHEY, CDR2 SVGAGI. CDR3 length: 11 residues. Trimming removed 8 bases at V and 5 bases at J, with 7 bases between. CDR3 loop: CASWANNEQFF. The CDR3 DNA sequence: TGTGCCAGCTGGGCAAACAATGAGCAGTTCTTC.

The CDR3 region has the DNA TGTGCCAGCAGTGGATCAGGGTGGAATTCACCCCTCCACTTT. Its protein is CASSGSGWNSPLHF. The chain has TRBV6-1 and TRBJ1-6; the D gene is possibly TRBD1 (5 bases). Deletions cut 4 bases from V and 7 bases from J, with 11 bases between. This CDR3 comprises 14 residues. In germline, CDR1 is MNHNS, CDR2 SASEGT.

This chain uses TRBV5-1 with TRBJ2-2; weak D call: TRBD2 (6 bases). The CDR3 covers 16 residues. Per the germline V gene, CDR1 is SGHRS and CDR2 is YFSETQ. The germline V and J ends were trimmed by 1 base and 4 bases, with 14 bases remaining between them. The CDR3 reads CASSLRSFGSTGELFF. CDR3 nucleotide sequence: TGCGCCAGCAGCTTGCGGTCGTTCGGGAGCACCGGGGAGCTGTTTTTT.

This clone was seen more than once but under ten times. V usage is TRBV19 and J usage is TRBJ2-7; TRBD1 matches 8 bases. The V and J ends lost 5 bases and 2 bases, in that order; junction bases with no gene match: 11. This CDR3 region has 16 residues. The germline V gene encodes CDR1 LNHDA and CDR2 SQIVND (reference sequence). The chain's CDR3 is CASSVGRDRPTYEQYF. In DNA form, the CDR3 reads TGTGCCAGTAGTGTTGGACGGGACAGGCCGACCTACGAGCAGTACTTC.

CDR3 loop: CASSEETASGNTIYF. Written as DNA, the CDR3 is TGTGCCAGCAGTGAAGAGACAGCCTCTGGAAACACCATATATTTT. The V call is TRBV6-1, the J call TRBJ1-3, with D possibly TRBD1 on 5 matching bases. The CDR3 covers 15 residues. CDR1 is MNHNS and CDR2 is SASEGT in the germline V gene. Trimming removed 1 base from V and 0 bases from J, with 7 bases in between.

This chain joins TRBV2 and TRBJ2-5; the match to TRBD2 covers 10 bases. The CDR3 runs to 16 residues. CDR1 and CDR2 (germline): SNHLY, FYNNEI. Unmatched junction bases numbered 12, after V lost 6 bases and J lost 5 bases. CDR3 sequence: CASSSSGSGIRETQYF. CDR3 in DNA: TGTGCCAGCAGCTCTAGCGGGAGTGGGATTCGGGAGACCCAGTACTTC.

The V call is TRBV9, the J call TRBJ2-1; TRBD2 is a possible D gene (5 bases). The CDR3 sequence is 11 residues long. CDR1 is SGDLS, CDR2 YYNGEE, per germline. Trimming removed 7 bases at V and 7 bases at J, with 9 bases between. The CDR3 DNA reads TGTGCCAGCGGAGGAAATAATGAGCAGTTCTTC. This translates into CASGGNNEQFF.

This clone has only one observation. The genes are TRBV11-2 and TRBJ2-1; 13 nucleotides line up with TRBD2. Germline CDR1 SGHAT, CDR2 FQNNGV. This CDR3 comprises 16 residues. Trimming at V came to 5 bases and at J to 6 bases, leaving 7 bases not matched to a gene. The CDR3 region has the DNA TGTGCCAGCAGCCGGACTAGCGGGGGACTCGGCAATGAGCAGTTCTTC. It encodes CASSRTSGGLGNEQFF.

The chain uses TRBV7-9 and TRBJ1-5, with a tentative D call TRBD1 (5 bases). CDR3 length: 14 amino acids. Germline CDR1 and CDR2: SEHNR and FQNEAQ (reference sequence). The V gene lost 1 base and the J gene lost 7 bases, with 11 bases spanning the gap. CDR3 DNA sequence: TGTGCCAGCAGCTTAGAAGGGGTAGAACAGCCCCAGCATTTT. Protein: CASSLEGVEQPQHF. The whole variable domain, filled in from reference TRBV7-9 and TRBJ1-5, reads DTGVSQNPRHKITKRGQNVTFRCDPISEHNRLYWYRQTLGQGPEFLTYFQNEAQLEKSRLLSDRFSAERPKGSFSTLEIQRTEQGDSAMYLCASSLEGVEQPQHFGDGTRLSIL.

CDR3 residues: CASSPPGNTQYF. In DNA form, the CDR3 reads TGTGCCAGCTCACCCCCGGGGAATACGCAGTATTTT. V gene TRBV18 combines with J gene TRBJ2-3; TRBD2 is a possible D gene (5 bases). The CDR3 length is 12 residues. V was trimmed by 3 bases and J by 7 bases, leaving 8 bases between them. The germline V gene has CDR1 KGHSH and CDR2 LQKENI.

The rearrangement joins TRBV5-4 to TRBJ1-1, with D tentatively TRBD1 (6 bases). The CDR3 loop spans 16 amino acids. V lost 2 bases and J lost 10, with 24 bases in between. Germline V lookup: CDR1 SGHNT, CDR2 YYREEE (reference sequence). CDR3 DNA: TGTGCCAGCAGCTTTAAAGAAACTGGGGGGGCAACGGTAGCTTTCTTT. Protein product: CASSFKETGGATVAFF.

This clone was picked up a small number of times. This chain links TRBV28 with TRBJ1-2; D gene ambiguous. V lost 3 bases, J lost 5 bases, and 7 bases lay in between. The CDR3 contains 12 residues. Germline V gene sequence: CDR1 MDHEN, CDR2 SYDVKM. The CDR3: CASSFYGYGYTF. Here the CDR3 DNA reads TGTGCCAGCAGTTTCTATGGTTATGGCTACACCTTC.

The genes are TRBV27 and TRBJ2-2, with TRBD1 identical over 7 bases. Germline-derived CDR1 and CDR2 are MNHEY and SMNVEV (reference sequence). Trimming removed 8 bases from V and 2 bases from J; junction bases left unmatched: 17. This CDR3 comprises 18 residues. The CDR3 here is CASPASVVGTVNTGELFF. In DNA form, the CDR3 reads TGTGCCAGCCCCGCCAGCGTAGTCGGGACAGTTAACACCGGGGAGCTGTTTTTT.

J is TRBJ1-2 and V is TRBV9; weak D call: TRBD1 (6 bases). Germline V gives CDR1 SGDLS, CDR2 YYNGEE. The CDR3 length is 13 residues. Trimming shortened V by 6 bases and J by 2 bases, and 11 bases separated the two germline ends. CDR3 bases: TGTGCCAGCACCCAAGGACAGAACTATGGCTACACCTTC. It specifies CASTQGQNYGYTF.

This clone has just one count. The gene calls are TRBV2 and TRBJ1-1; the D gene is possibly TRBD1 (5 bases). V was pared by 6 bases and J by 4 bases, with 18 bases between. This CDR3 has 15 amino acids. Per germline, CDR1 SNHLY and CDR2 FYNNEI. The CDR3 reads CASSAGGGKATEAFF. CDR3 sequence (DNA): TGTGCCAGCAGCGCCGGGGGAGGGAAGGCCACTGAAGCTTTCTTT.

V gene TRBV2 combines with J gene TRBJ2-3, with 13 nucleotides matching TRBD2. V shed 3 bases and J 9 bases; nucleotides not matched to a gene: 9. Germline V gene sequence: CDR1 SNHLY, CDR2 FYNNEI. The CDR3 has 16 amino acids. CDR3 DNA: TGTGCCAGCAGTGATCGGACTAGCGGGAGCCGCCTAACGCAGTATTTT. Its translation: CASSDRTSGSRLTQYF.